Below, 32 T cell receptor beta chains from the same sample are listed, as sequenced in a study of CXCR3-negative and CXCR3-positive naive CD8 T cells. Preparation of TRB cDNA libraries relied on 5' RACE carrying UMI labels. TCRdb re-called the 5' RACE reads; one entry per CDR3 protein, DNA not given. This table holds some 140,000 distinct CDR3 sequences. Their antigens remain unidentified. Findings and caveats of the study: TRB CDR3s were more hydrophobic in CXCR3-positive than in CXCR3-negative naive cells.

Sequencing input: naive CXCR3+ CD8+ T cells from blood. The subset was: CD45RO-CCR7+CD27+CD95- naive CD8+ T cells expressing CXCR3 (TNR3+). These receptors all stem from a human donor in good health. Some clones in this sample may be carry-over from other donors' samples.

The chain carries TRBV12-3 or TRBV12-4 and TRBJ2-2; TCRdb's D call of TRBD2 is untestable without DNA. This CDR3 has 16 residues. The CDR3 here is CASTLDWRINTGELFF.

This chain links TRBV12-5 with TRBJ1-5; as DNA is missing, the TRBD1 call by TCRdb cannot be tested. Germline V gives CDR1 LGHNT, CDR2 FRNRAP. The CDR3 spans 18 residues. CDR3 loop: CASGYTDRATSSNQPQHF.

V and J are TRBV10-1 and TRBJ2-7; with no DNA, the TCRdb D assignment of TRBD1 cannot be verified. This CDR3 is 15 amino acids long. The germline gives CDR1 WNHNN, CDR2 SYGVQD (reference sequence). This CDR3 reads CASSEDRDRLYEQYF.

This sequence joins TRBV7-9 and TRBJ1-1; TCRdb's D gene call, TRBD1, goes unchecked for lack of DNA. The CDR3 is made up of 15 amino acids. The germline V gene has CDR1 SEHNR and CDR2 FQNEAQ (reference sequence). CDR3 protein: CASSFQDRGNTEAFF.

The V gene is TRBV12-3 or TRBV12-4, the J gene TRBJ2-1; TCRdb calls TRBD2, which cannot be checked without DNA. The CDR3 sequence is 14 residues long. The CDR3 protein is CASTERRLVNEQFF.

The V and J genes are TRBV9 and TRBJ2-1. CDR1 is SGDLS, CDR2 YYNGEE, per germline. The CDR3 covers 15 residues. The CDR3: CASSVASGVWNEQFF. The full variable domain, its missing parts supplied by reference TRBV9 and TRBJ2-1, is DSGVTQTPKHLITATGQRVTLRCSPRSGDLSVYWYQQSLDQGLQFLIQYYNGEERAKGNILERFSAQQFPDLHSELNLSSLELGDSALYFCASSVASGVWNEQFFGPGTRLTVL.

The V gene is TRBV29-1, the J gene TRBJ2-7; as DNA is missing, the TRBD1 call by TCRdb cannot be tested. The V gene's germline CDR1 is SQVTM and CDR2 ANQGSEA. The CDR3 is 15 amino acids. The CDR3: CSVEDDRTGVGEQYF.

The chain's CDR3 is CASSEVVYGNEQFF. The V and J genes are TRBV2 and TRBJ2-1. The germline V gene has CDR1 SNHLY and CDR2 FYNNEI. The CDR3 runs to 14 residues. Together with reference TRBV2 and TRBJ2-1, the CDR3 gives the full variable domain: EPEVTQTPSHQVTQMGQEVILRCVPISNHLYFYWYRQILGQKVEFLVSFYNNEISEKSEIFDDQFSVERPDGSNFTLKIRSTKLEDSAMYFCASSEVVYGNEQFFGPGTRLTVL.

V usage is TRBV7-6 and J usage is TRBJ2-1; TCRdb gives TRBD1 as the D gene, but with no DNA this cannot be confirmed. Germline-derived CDR1 and CDR2 are SGHVS and FNYEAQ. The CDR3 length is 13 residues. CDR3 loop: CASSNPGGDEQFF.

The chain couples TRBV29-1 to TRBJ2-7; the D call of TRBD1 rests on TCRdb alone, since no DNA is present to check it. Germline values: CDR1 SQVTM, CDR2 ANQGSEA. The CDR3 has 12 amino acids. The CDR3 protein is CSAYGTLGEQYF.

The rearrangement joins TRBV10-3 to TRBJ2-7; TCRdb indicates TRBD1, and absent DNA this call remains unverified. Germline V gives CDR1 ENHRY, CDR2 SYGVKD. CDR3 length equals 12 residues. The CDR3 is CAIRSPGEFQYF.

The V gene is TRBV30, the J gene TRBJ2-1; the TCRdb call, TRBD2, lacks DNA for checking. The CDR3 totals 13 residues. Germline assignment: CDR1 GTSNPN and CDR2 SVGIG (reference sequence). CDR3 in amino acids: CAWSLAGPKDQFF.

The CDR3: CASSFPGGYEQYF. The chain recombines TRBV7-9 with TRBJ2-7; TCRdb indicates TRBD1, and absent DNA this call remains unverified. The V gene's germline CDR1 is SEHNR and CDR2 FQNEAQ (reference sequence). The length of the CDR3 is 13 residues.

The chain is built from TRBV18 and TRBJ1-6. This CDR3 is built from 13 residues. CDR1 KGHSH and CDR2 LQKENI come from the germline V gene. CDR3 sequence: CASSPFYNSPLHF.

V usage is TRBV7-9 and J usage is TRBJ2-7; TCRdb reports TRBD1, a call that lacks DNA to check it against. The germline CDR1 and CDR2 sequences are SEHNR and FQNEAQ (reference sequence). There are 13 residues in the CDR3. The CDR3 protein is CASSSPGTLIGFF.

The chain recombines TRBV20-1 with TRBJ2-3; TCRdb designates TRBD1, a call that cannot be tested without DNA. This CDR3 is built from 15 residues. Germline CDR1 DFQATT, CDR2 SNEGSKA (reference sequence). Here the CDR3 reads CSARDVTGRTDTQYF.

The chain has TRBV6-5 and TRBJ2-1; lacking DNA, the TRBD2 call made by TCRdb goes unchecked. The V gene's germline CDR1 is MNHEY and CDR2 SVGAGI. CDR3 length: 14 residues. This CDR3 reads CASSYSGGEDEQFF.

The gene calls are TRBV7-6 and TRBJ2-3; TCRdb indicates TRBD1, and absent DNA this call remains unverified. The length of the CDR3 is 15 residues. In germline, CDR1 is SGHVS, CDR2 FNYEAQ. CDR3 protein: CASSFEGWHTDTQYF.

The V and J genes are TRBV9 and TRBJ2-2; TCRdb lists TRBD2, though no DNA is available to test this call. From germline, CDR1 is SGDLS and CDR2 YYNGEE. The CDR3 spans 16 residues. The CDR3 protein is CASSSGLAGNTGELFF. Full variable domain (missing parts from reference TRBV9 and TRBJ2-2): DSGVTQTPKHLITATGQRVTLRCSPRSGDLSVYWYQQSLDQGLQFLIQYYNGEERAKGNILERFSAQQFPDLHSELNLSSLELGDSALYFCASSSGLAGNTGELFFGEGSRLTVL.

The chain joins TRBV7-6 to TRBJ2-7. The CDR3 extends over 13 amino acids. CDR1 and CDR2 from the germline V gene are SGHVS and FNYEAQ. The CDR3 sequence is CASSLGGVYEQYF. The whole variable domain, filled in from reference TRBV7-6 and TRBJ2-7, reads GAGVSQSPRYKVTKRGQDVALRCDPISGHVSLYWYRQALGQGPEFLTYFNYEAQQDKSGLPNDRFSAERPEGSISTLTIQRTEQRDSAMYRCASSLGGVYEQYFGPGTRLTVT.

CDR3 sequence reads: CASSLALGEETQYF. V usage is TRBV7-9 and J usage is TRBJ2-5; TCRdb proposes TRBD2, but this gene call is untestable without DNA. Looked up from germline, CDR1 is SEHNR and CDR2 is FQNEAQ (reference sequence). The CDR3 is 14 residues long.

This chain connects TRBV7-6 to TRBJ2-1; TCRdb outputs TRBD2, but without DNA this stays unchecked. Per the germline V gene, CDR1 is SGHVS and CDR2 is FNYEAQ. This CDR3 comprises 17 residues. CDR3 protein: CASSNLAGGPNFLEQFF.

This chain joins TRBV11-3 and TRBJ2-1; TCRdb's D call of TRBD1 is untestable without DNA. Germline V gene lookup returns CDR1 SGHNT and CDR2 YENEEA. This CDR3 region has 17 residues. The CDR3 region is CASSLGGTGGSFDEQFF.

The rearrangement uses TRBV29-1 and TRBJ2-2; no DNA is available, so the TRBD1 call from TCRdb remains unchecked. This CDR3 region has 13 residues. The germline gives CDR1 SQVTM, CDR2 ANQGSEA. The CDR3: CSPRDTFTGELFF.

The genes are TRBV12-3 or TRBV12-4 and TRBJ2-2; TCRdb names TRBD1, which stays unverified in the absence of DNA. There are 12 residues in the CDR3. The CDR3 sequence: CASSFGGGELFF.

The V call is TRBV29-1, the J call TRBJ2-1; TCRdb gives TRBD1 as the D gene, but with no DNA this cannot be confirmed. Germline V lookup: CDR1 SQVTM, CDR2 ANQGSEA. This CDR3 contains 14 residues. The CDR3 loop reads CSVVRAWVYNEQFF.

The gene calls are TRBV13 and TRBJ2-2; TCRdb's assignment of TRBD1 cannot be checked, as there is no DNA. Germline CDR1 is PRHDT and CDR2 is FYEKMQ (reference sequence). CDR3 length equals 16 residues. The CDR3 here is CASSLDRGRLAGELFF. Supplemented by reference TRBV13 and TRBJ2-2, the full variable domain reads AAGVIQSPRHLIKEKRETATLKCYPIPRHDTVYWYQQGPGQDPQFLISFYEKMQSDKGSIPDRFSAQQFSDYHSELNMSSLELGDSALYFCASSLDRGRLAGELFFGEGSRLTVL.

V usage is TRBV28 and J usage is TRBJ2-1; TCRdb proposes TRBD2, but this gene call is untestable without DNA. Looked up from germline, CDR1 is MDHEN and CDR2 is SYDVKM. The CDR3 has 15 amino acids. The CDR3 protein is CASSSPALAGDEQFF.

V is TRBV20-1 and J is TRBJ2-1; TCRdb lists TRBD2, though no DNA is available to test this call. The CDR3 has 15 amino acids. Germline V gives CDR1 DFQATT, CDR2 SNEGSKA (reference sequence). The CDR3 here is CSARDRAGGHNEQFF.

The chain uses TRBV5-1 and TRBJ2-7; TCRdb designates TRBD1, a call that cannot be tested without DNA. Germline CDR1 is SGHRS and CDR2 is YFSETQ. The CDR3 length is 14 residues. The CDR3 loop reads CASSLEGGRYEQYF.

This CDR3 reads CASSDRSTGALGVFF. This chain links TRBV10-2 with TRBJ1-1. The CDR3 covers 15 residues. The germline V gene has CDR1 WSHSY and CDR2 SAAADI.

The chain links TRBV13 to TRBJ2-7; there is no DNA to check the TCRdb D call of TRBD1. Germline-derived CDR1 and CDR2 are PRHDT and FYEKMQ (reference sequence). The CDR3 spans 15 residues. CDR3 protein: CASSSSLDRDYEQYF.